What follows describes a single TCR beta chain. Its matching antigen is unknown. The CDR3 runs to 16 residues. CDR1 and CDR2 (germline): LNHDA, SQIVND (reference sequence). Trimming pared 7 bases from V and 7 bases from J, leaving 25 bases between. The libraries were made with immunoSEQ version 4 in survey mode. Assay used: immunoSEQ multiplex PCR; TCRdb lists only in-frame clones, some missing. The data hold some 39,000 clones, with 82% observed a single time. The data were taken from a study of persistence of HIV-infected CD4 T cells. Findings of the study overall: Bulk TCR data could not be restricted to HIV-1-infected CMV-responding cells. Within sorted populations, more oligoclonal TCRs accompanied more oligoclonal proviruses.

An overlapping HIV-1 Gag peptide pool stimulated these cells at about 1 ug/peptide/mL. CD40L/CD69 double-negative CD45RO-high memory CD4+ T cells were collected. Inclusion required CMV-positive serology and CD4+ counts above 400 cells/uL. The specimen comprised cultured CD4+ T cells from PBMCs, sampled from a patient who received antiretroviral therapy. The V call is TRBV19, the J call TRBJ1-2, with a weak D call TRBD1 (6 bases). The TCR comes from an adult with HIV. The donor label of this sample is uncertain. In DNA form, the CDR3 reads TGTGCCAGTACAACAAGGGGTCGGCAGGGGCTGTCTGGCTACACCTTC. This codes for CASTTRGRQGLSGYTF.